This T cell receptor beta chain originates from a study of Graves' ophthalmopathy and Graves' hyperthyroidism. V was shortened by 2 bases and J by 5 bases, with 9 bases between the two germline ends. This CDR3 spans 14 amino acids. In this cohort's terms, stable hyperthyroidism meant no ophthalmopathy by 18 months of follow-up. Each diagnosis was determined on the basis of clinical symptoms, serum thyroxine, TRAb, thyroid ultrasound and orbital computed tomography. The PBMCs originated from roughly 10 ml of fresh peripheral blood. The sample holds many counts of this clonotype. Its antigen is still unknown. Beta-chain TCR CDR3 regions were amplified from RNA transcripts. The first-round RT-PCR employed HTBI primers together with the Qiagen OneStep RT-PCR kit. A multiplex PCR was then performed as the second round. Each CDR3 protein gets one entry after TCRdb re-called the multiplex PCR reads with MiXCR. The table records about 39,000 distinct CDR3 sequences, roughly 50% of them present only once.

Study conclusions and caveats: Ophthalmopathy progression prediction by the model yielded a sensitivity of roughly 67% and a specificity of just over 72%.

The sequence was collected from an adult woman with stable Graves' hyperthyroidism. The chain combines TRBV12-3 or TRBV12-4 with TRBJ1-4; no clear D. The sequenced sample consisted of peripheral blood. For the CDR3, the DNA is TGTGCCAGCAGTTTAAGGCAGACCAATGAAAAACTGTTTTTT. Its protein product is CASSLRQTNEKLFF.